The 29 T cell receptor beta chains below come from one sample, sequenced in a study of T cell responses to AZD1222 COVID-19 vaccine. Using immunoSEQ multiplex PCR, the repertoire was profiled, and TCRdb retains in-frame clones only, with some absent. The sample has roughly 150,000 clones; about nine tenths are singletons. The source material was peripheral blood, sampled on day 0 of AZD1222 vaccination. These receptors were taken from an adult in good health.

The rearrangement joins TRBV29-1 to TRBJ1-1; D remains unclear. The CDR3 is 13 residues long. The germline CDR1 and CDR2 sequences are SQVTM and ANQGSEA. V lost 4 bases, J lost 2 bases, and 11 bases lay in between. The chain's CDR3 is CSVVLVLNTEAFF. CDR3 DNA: TGCAGCGTTGTTTTGGTTTTAAACACTGAAGCTTTCTTT.

CDR3 loop: CASSYSWVSWVSPLHF. The CDR3 DNA reads TGTGCCAGCAGTTACTCTTGGGTCAGTTGGGTTTCACCCCTCCACTTT. The chain carries TRBV6-6 and TRBJ1-6; no clear D. The CDR3 length is 16 residues. Looked up from germline, CDR1 is MNHNY and CDR2 is SVGAGI (reference sequence). V was cut by 0 bases and J by 9 bases, with 15 bases left in between.

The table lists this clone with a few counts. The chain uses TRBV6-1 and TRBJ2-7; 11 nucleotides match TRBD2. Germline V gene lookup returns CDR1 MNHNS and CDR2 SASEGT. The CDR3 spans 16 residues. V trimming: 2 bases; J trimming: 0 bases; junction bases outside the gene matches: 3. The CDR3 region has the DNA TGTGCCAGCAGTGAACTAGCGGGAGGACCCTCCTACGAGCAGTACTTC. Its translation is CASSELAGGPSYEQYF.

The DNA of the CDR3 is TGTGCCAGCAGCCTAGGACCGGGACTAGCGGGAGTAGAGACCCAGTACTTC. Protein product: CASSLGPGLAGVETQYF. The V gene is TRBV7-3, the J gene TRBJ2-5, with 14 positions matching TRBD2. Germline CDR1 SGHTA, CDR2 FQGTGA. CDR3 size: 17 residues. V lost 5 bases, J lost 4 bases, and 9 bases stayed unmatched.

CDR3 amino acids: CASSLFGTVSYNEQFF. In DNA, the CDR3 is TGTGCCAGCAGTTTATTTGGGACGGTCTCCTACAATGAGCAGTTCTTC. This rearrangement joins TRBV28 to TRBJ2-1; D is possibly TRBD1 or TRBD2 (5 bases each). The CDR3 runs to 16 residues. CDR1 is MDHEN, CDR2 SYDVKM, per germline. Trimming took 1 base from V and 0 from J, leaving 10 bases between them.

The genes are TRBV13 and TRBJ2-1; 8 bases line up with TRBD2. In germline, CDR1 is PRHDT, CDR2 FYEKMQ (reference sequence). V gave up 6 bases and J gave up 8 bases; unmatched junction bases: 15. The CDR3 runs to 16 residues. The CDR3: CASRLAGGLHLDEQFF. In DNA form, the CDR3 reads TGTGCCAGCAGGCTAGCGGGCGGGCTCCACTTGGATGAGCAGTTCTTC.

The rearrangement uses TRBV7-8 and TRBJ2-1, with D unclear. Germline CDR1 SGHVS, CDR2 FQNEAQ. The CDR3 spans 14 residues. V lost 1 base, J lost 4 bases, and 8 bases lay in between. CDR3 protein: CASSLEESYNEQFF. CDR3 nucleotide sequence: TGTGCCAGCAGCTTAGAAGAGAGTTACAATGAGCAGTTCTTC.

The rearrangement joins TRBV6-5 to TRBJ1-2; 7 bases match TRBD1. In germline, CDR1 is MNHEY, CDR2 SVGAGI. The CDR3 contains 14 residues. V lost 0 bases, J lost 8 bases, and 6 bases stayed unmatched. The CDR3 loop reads CASSYSVQGEGYTF. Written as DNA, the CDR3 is TGTGCCAGCAGTTACTCGGTGCAGGGGGAAGGCTACACCTTC.

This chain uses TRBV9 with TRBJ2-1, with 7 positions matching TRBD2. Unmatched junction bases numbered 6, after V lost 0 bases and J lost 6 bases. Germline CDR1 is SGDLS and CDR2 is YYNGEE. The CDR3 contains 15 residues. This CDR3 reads CASSVEGTTSNEQFF. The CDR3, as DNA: TGTGCCAGCAGCGTAGAAGGGACTACAAGCAATGAGCAGTTCTTC.

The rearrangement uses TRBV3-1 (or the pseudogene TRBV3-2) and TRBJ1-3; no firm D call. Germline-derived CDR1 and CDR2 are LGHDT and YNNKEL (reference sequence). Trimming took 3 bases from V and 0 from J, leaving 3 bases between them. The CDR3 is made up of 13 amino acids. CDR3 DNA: TGTGCCAGCAGCCACAGCTCTGGAAACACCATATATTTT. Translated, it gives CASSHSSGNTIYF.

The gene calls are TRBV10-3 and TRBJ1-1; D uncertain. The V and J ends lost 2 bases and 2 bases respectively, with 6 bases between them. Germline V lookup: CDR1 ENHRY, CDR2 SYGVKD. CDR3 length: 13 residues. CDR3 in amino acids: CAISERGNTEAFF. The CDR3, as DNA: TGTGCCATCAGTGAGCGTGGCAACACTGAAGCTTTCTTT.

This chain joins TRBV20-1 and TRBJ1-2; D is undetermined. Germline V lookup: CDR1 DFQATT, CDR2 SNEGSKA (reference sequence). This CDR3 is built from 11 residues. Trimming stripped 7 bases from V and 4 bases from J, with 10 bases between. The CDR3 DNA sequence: TGCAGTGTTAAGGAGGGCTATGGCTACACCTTC. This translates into CSVKEGYGYTF.

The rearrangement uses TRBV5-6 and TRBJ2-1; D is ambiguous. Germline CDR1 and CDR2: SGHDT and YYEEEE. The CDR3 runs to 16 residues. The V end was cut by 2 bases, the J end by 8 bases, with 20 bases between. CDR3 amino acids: CASSFGSASLGDEQFF. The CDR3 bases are TGTGCCAGCAGCTTTGGCAGCGCAAGCTTAGGCGATGAGCAGTTCTTC.

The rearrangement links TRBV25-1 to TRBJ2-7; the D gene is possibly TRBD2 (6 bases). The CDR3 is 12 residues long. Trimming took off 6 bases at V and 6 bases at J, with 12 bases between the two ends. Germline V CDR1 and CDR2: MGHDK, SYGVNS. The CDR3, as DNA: TGTGCCAGCAGCCACGGGAGCTTCGAGCAGTACTTC. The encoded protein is CASSHGSFEQYF.

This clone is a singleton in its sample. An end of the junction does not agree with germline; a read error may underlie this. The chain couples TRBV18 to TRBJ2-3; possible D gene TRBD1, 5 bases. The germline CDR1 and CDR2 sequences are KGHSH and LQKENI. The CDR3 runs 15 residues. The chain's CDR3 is CASSPPEGAGDTQYF. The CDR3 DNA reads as TGTGCCAGCTCCCCACCCGAAGGGGCAGGGGATACGCAGTATTTT. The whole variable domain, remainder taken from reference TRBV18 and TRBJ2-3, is NAGVMQNPRHLVRRRGQEARLRCSPMKGHSHVYWYRQLPEEGLKFMVYLQKENIIDESGMPKERFSAEFPKEGPSILRIQQVVRGDSAAYFCASSPPEGAGDTQYFGPGTRLTVL.

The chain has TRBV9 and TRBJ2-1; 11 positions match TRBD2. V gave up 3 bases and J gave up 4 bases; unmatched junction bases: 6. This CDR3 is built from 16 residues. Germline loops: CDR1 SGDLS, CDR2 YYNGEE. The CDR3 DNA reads TGTGCCAGCAGCGCCAGACTAGCGGGAAATTACAATGAGCAGTTCTTC. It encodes CASSARLAGNYNEQFF.

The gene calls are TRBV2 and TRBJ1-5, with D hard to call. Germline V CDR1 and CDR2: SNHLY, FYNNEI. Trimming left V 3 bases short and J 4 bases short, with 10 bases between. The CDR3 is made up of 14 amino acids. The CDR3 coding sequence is TGTGCCAGCAGTGAGAGGGTACGGAATCAGCCCCAGCATTTT. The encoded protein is CASSERVRNQPQHF. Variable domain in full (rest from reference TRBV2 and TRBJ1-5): EPEVTQTPSHQVTQMGQEVILRCVPISNHLYFYWYRQILGQKVEFLVSFYNNEISEKSEIFDDQFSVERPDGSNFTLKIRSTKLEDSAMYFCASSERVRNQPQHFGDGTRLSIL.

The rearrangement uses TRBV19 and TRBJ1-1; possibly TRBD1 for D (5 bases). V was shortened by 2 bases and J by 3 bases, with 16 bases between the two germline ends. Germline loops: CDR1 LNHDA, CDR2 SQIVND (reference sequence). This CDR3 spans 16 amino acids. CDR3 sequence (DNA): TGTGCCAGTAGTATACCGCCAGGGCGAAGGGACACTGAAGCTTTCTTT. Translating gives CASSIPPGRRDTEAFF.

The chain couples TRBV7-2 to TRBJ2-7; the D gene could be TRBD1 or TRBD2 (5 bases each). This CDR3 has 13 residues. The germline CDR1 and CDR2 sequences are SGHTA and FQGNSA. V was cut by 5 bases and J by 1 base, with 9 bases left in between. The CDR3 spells CASSRDRSYEQYF. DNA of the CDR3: TGTGCCAGCAGCAGGGACCGATCCTACGAGCAGTACTTC. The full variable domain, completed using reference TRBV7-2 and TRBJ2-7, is GAGVSQSPSNKVTEKGKDVELRCDPISGHTALYWYRQSLGQGLEFLIYFQGNSAPDKSGLPSDRFSAERTGGSVSTLTIQRTQQEDSAVYLCASSRDRSYEQYFGPGTRLTVT.

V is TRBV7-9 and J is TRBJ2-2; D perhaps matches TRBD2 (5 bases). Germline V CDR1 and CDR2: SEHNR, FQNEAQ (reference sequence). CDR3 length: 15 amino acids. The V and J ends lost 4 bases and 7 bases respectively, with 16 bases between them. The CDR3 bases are TGTGCCAGCAGCTCCCCTCATCTAGCTGACGGGGAGCTGTTTTTT. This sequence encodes CASSSPHLADGELFF.

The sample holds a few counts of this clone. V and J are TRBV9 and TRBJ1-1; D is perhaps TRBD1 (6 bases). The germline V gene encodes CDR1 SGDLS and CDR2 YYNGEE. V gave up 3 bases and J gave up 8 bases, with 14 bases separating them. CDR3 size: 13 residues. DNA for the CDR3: TGTGCCAGCAGCGAATCGACGACAGGAGAAGCTTTCTTT. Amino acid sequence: CASSESTTGEAFF.

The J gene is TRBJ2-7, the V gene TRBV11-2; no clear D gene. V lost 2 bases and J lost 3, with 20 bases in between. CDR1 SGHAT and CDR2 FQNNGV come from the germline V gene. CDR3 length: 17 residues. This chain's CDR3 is CASSLSFGAGASYEQYF. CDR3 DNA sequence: TGTGCCAGCAGCTTAAGTTTTGGTGCCGGAGCTAGCTACGAGCAGTACTTC.

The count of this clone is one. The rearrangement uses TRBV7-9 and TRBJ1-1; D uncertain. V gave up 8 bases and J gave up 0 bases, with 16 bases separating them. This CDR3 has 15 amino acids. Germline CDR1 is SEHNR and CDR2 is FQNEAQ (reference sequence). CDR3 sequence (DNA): TGTGCCAGCGGACCCCGAGATGGTTTGAACACTGAAGCTTTCTTT. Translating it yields CASGPRDGLNTEAFF.

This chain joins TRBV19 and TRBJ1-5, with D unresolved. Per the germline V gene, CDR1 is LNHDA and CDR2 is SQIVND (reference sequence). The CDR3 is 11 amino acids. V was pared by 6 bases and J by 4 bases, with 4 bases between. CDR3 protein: CASRPNQPQHF. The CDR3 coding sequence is TGTGCCAGTAGACCGAATCAGCCCCAGCATTTT.

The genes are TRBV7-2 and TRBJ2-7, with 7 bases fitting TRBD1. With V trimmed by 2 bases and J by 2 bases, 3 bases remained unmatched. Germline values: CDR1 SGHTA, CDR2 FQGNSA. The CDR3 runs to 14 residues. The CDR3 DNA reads TGTGCCAGCAGCTTAAGGACAGGAACCTACGAGCAGTACTTC. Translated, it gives CASSLRTGTYEQYF.

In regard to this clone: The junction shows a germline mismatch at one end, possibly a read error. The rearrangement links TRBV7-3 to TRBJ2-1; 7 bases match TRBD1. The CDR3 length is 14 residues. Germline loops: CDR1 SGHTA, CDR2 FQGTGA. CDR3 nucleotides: TGTGCCAGCAGCTTAGACAGGGTTGGTAATGAACAGTTCTTC. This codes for CASSLDRVGNEQFF. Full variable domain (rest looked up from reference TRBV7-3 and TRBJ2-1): GAGVSQTPSNKVTEKGKYVELRCDPISGHTALYWYRQSLGQGPEFLIYFQGTGAADDSGLPNDRFFAVRPEGSVSTLKIQRTERGDSAVYLCASSLDRVGNEQFFGPGTRLTVL.

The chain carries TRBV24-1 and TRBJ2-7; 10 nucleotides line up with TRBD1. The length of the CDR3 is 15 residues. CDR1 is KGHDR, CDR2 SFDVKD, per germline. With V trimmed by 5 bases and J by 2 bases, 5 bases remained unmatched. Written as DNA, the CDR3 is TGTGCCACCAGTGCCCACGGGACAGGGGCCTACGAGCAGTACTTC. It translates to CATSAHGTGAYEQYF.

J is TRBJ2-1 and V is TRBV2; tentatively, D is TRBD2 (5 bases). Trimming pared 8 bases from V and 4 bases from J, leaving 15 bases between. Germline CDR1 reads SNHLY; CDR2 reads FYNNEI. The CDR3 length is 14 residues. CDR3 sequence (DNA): TGTGCCAGCGGGGTGGCTTGGACTTACAATGAGCAGTTCTTC. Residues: CASGVAWTYNEQFF.

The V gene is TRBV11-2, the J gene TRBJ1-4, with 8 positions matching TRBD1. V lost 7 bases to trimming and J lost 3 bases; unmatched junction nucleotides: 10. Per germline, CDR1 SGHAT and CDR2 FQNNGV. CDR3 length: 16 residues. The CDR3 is CASTWTGRTANEKLFF. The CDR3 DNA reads TGTGCCAGCACCTGGACAGGGAGGACAGCTAATGAAAAACTGTTTTTT.